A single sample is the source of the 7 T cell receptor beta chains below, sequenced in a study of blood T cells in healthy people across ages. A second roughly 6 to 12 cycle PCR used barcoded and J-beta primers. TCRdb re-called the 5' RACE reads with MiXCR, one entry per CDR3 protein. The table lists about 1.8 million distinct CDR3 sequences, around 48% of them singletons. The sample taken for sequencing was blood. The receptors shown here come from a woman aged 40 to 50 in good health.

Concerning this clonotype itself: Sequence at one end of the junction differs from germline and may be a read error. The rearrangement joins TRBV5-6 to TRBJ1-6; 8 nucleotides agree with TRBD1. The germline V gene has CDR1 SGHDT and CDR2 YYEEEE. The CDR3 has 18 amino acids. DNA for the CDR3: TGTGCCAGCAGCTTGTATTTCTCCGGGACAGGCTTCAATTCACTCCTCCACTTT. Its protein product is CASSLYFSGTGFNSLLHF. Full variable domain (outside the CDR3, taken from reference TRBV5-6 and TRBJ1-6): DAGVTQSPTHLIKTRGQQVTLRCSPKSGHDTVSWYQQALGQGPQFIFQYYEEEERQRGNFPDRFSGHQFPNYSSELNVNALLLGDSALYLCASSLYFSGTGFNSLLHFGNGTRLTVT.

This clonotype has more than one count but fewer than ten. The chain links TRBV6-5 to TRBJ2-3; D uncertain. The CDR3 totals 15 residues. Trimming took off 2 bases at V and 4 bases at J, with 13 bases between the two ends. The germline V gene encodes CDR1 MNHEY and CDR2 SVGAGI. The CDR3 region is CASSYRGVSPDTQYF. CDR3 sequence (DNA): TGTGCCAGCAGTTACCGAGGCGTATCGCCAGATACGCAGTATTTT.

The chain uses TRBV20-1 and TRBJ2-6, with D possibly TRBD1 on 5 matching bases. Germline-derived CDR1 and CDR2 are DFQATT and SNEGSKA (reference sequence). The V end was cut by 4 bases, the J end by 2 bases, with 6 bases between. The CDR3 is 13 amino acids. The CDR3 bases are TGCAGTGCTACGACAGCTGGGGCCAACGTCCTGACTTTC. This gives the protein CSATTAGANVLTF.

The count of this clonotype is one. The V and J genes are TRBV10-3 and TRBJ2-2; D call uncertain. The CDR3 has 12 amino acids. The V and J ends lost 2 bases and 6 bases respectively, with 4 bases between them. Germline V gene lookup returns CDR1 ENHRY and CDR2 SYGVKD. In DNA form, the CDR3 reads TGTGCCATCAGTGAGGGGGCCGGGGAGCTGTTTTTT. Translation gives CAISEGAGELFF.

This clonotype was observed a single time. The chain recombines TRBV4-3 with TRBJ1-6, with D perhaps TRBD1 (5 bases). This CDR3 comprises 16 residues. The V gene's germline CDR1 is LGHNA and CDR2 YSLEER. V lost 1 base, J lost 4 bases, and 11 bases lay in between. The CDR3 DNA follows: TGCGCCAGCAGCCAAGTGGGGACTTCGTATAATTCACCCCTCCACTTT. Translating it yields CASSQVGTSYNSPLHF.

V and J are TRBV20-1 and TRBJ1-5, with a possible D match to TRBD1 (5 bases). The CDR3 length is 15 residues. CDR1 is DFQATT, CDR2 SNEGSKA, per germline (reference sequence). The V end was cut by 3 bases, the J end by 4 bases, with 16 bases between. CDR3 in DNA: TGCAGTGCTAGGGCCGACAGCAGGGAAAATCAGCCCCAGCATTTT. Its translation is CSARADSRENQPQHF.

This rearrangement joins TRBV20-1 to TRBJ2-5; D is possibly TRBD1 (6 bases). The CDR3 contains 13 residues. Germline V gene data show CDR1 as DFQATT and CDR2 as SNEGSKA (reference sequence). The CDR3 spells CGTLGDRKETQYF. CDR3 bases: TGCGGCACCTTAGGAGACAGGAAGGAGACCCAGTACTTC.